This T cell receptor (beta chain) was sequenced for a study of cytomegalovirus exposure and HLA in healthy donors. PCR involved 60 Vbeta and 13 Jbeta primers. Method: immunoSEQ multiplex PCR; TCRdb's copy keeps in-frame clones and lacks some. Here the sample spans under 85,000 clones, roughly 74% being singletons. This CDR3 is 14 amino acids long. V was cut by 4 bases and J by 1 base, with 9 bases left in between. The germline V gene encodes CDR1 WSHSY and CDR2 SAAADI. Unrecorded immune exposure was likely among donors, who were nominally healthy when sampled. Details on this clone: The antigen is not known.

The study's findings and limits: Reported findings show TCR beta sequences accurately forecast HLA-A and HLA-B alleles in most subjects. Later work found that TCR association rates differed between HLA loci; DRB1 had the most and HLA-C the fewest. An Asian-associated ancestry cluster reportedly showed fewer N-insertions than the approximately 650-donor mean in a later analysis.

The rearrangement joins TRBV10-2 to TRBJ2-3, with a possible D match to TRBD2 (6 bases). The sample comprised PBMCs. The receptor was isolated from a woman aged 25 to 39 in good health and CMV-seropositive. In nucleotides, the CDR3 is TGCGCCAGCAGTGCGGCGGGACGCACAGATACGCAGTATTTT. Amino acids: CASSAAGRTDTQYF.